This TCR beta chain was identified during a study of vaccination and CD4 T cells after COVID-19. Across the study: Nasal swab PCR identified SARS-CoV-2 in the convalescent patients, of whom roughly nine were mild and one severe.

Treatment defined: roughly 11-day PBMC culture with coronavirus spike peptide pools or control peptides (ViraFEST assay). PBMCs were cultured at two million per well with 8 to 10 IU/ml IL-2 and about 10 ug/ml peptide pools. A note on this clonotype: Its antigen is unidentified.

Per the germline V gene, CDR1 is MNHNS and CDR2 is SASEGT. This CDR3 has 15 amino acids. Trimming took 7 bases from V and 2 from J; bases not matched to a gene: 5. General study findings and limits: In convalescent patients, a median approximately 86% of reactive clones appeared only post-vaccination.

The Oncomine TCR Beta short-read assay sequenced DNA from cultured CD4+ T cells. One entry per CDR3 protein, called by TCRdb with MiXCR from the PCR reads. The repertoire has 15,000 or so distinct CDR3 sequences, 48% of them found once; the top ten carry 11% to 15%. Source material: CD4+ T cells from blood, cultured in vitro. This sequence originates from a human donor who had recovered from COVID-19. The rearrangement links TRBV6-1 to TRBJ2-6; 7 nucleotides match TRBD2. CDR3 sequence reads: CASKKRGAGANVLTF. CDR3 nucleotide sequence: TGTGCCAGCAAGAAACGGGGGGCTGGGGCCAACGTCCTGACTTTC.